Listed here are 32 T cell receptor beta chains from one sample, sequenced in a study of CD8 T cells in ankylosing spondylitis. TCRdb recomputed calls from the 5' RACE reads with MiXCR, one row per CDR3 protein. The repertoire consists of about 240,000 distinct CDR3 sequences, with around 8% occurring once and the leading ten covering approximately 5%. Sequenced sample: blood, either unsorted or a sorted T cell fraction (not recorded which). Receptor source: a female donor with ankylosing spondylitis or in good health (not recorded which).

Comments on this clonotype: A much more abundant neighbour one base away suggests this may be a read error. V usage is TRBV11-2 and J usage is TRBJ2-1; 12 positions agree with TRBD2. Per germline, CDR1 SGHAT and CDR2 FQNNGV. The CDR3 runs 19 residues. As DNA, the CDR3 is TGTGCCGGCAGCACACCGACAGAAACCGGACTAGCGGGACTCAATGAGCAGTTCTTC. It yields the protein CAGSTPTETGLAGLNEQFF.

This clonotype showed up many times. DNA of the CDR3: TGTGCCAGCAGTTTAGTTAGCTCTGGAAACACCATATATTTT. It yields the protein CASSLVSSGNTIYF. This chain links TRBV12-3 or TRBV12-4 with TRBJ1-3; no clear D gene. There are 14 residues in the CDR3. V was shortened by 1 base and J by 0 bases, with 4 bases between the two germline ends.

This chain connects TRBV19 to TRBJ2-5; no clear D. V lost 10 bases to trimming and J lost 5 bases, with 20 bases between them. Looked up from germline, CDR1 is LNHDA and CDR2 is SQIVND (reference sequence). This CDR3 region has 14 residues. The CDR3 here is CATSRERNRETQYF. The CDR3 DNA follows: TGTGCCACCTCCAGAGAACGGAACCGGGAGACCCAGTACTTC.

This clonotype has ten or more counts. The chain carries TRBV6-2 or TRBV6-3 and TRBJ1-1; D is perhaps TRBD1 (5 bases). Trimming stripped 7 bases from V and 10 bases from J, with 13 bases between. This CDR3 spans 11 amino acids. The germline CDR1 and CDR2 sequences are MNHEY and SVGEGT. The CDR3 reads CASTQGARAFF. CDR3 coding DNA: TGTGCCAGCACCCAAGGGGCGCGAGCTTTCTTT.

The table lists this clonotype with many counts. The chain carries TRBV7-8 and TRBJ2-5; tentatively, D is TRBD2 (6 bases). The CDR3 contains 13 residues. Trimming stripped 4 bases from V and 2 bases from J, with 8 bases between. CDR1 is SGHVS and CDR2 is FQNEAQ in the germline V gene. Written as DNA, the CDR3 is TGTGCCAGCAGCTGGGGACTTCAAGAGACCCAGTACTTC. As protein: CASSWGLQETQYF.

This clonotype was detected many times. This chain uses TRBV20-1 with TRBJ1-6; a possible D gene is TRBD1 (5 bases). The CDR3 is 18 residues long. Germline CDR1 DFQATT, CDR2 SNEGSKA (reference sequence). Trimming shortened V by 2 bases and J by 0 bases, and 17 bases separated the two germline ends. CDR3 loop: CSARRAGPDSSYNSPLHF. CDR3 DNA sequence: TGCAGTGCTAGAAGGGCGGGGCCGGATAGCTCCTATAATTCACCCCTCCACTTT.

This clonotype was counted at least ten times. The rearrangement joins TRBV7-2 to TRBJ2-3; D may be TRBD2 (6 bases). Trimming left V 2 bases short and J 3 bases short, with 15 bases between. Per the germline V gene, CDR1 is SGHTA and CDR2 is FQGNSA. The CDR3 sequence is 16 residues long. The CDR3 bases are TGTGCCAGCAGCTTACAAGGGCTAGCGAGTACAGATACGCAGTATTTT. It yields the protein CASSLQGLASTDTQYF.

This clonotype has ten or more counts. The chain carries TRBV9 and TRBJ1-2; D remains ambiguous. CDR1 is SGDLS, CDR2 YYNGEE, per germline. The CDR3 sequence is 14 residues long. The V end lost 0 bases, the J end lost 5 bases, and 11 bases lay between the germline ends. The CDR3 protein is CASSVDWGSYGYTF. The CDR3 nucleotides are TGTGCCAGCAGCGTAGATTGGGGATCATATGGCTACACCTTC.

This clonotype was picked up many times. The chain joins TRBV12-3 or TRBV12-4 to TRBJ2-1; 12 bases are shared with TRBD2. The CDR3 runs 14 residues. Trimming at V came to 3 bases and at J to 10 bases, leaving 4 bases not matched to a gene. The CDR3 DNA is TGTGCCAGCAGTTTCCTAGCGGGAGGGCCGGAGCAGTTCTTC. Translated: CASSFLAGGPEQFF.

This clonotype was detected ten times or more. V and J are TRBV29-1 and TRBJ2-7; 10 positions match TRBD1. CDR3 length: 13 residues. Germline values: CDR1 SQVTM, CDR2 ANQGSEA. After removal of 6 bases from V and 3 bases from J, the junction contained 5 bases not matched to a gene. CDR3 sequence (DNA): TGCAGCGTCCCCGGGACAGGGGACTACGAGCAGTACTTC. It encodes CSVPGTGDYEQYF.

In its sample, this clonotype was seen many times. The V gene is TRBV7-2, the J gene TRBJ1-1, with D possibly TRBD1 on 6 matching bases. Germline V lookup: CDR1 SGHTA, CDR2 FQGNSA. This CDR3 is 14 amino acids long. The V end lost 4 bases, the J end lost 3 bases, and 12 bases lay between the germline ends. CDR3 amino acids: CASSSMTGDTEAFF. The CDR3 DNA is TGTGCCAGCAGCTCTATGACAGGAGACACTGAAGCTTTCTTT.

Ten or more counts support this clonotype. V and J are TRBV5-1 and TRBJ2-1; TRBD2 might be the D (6 bases). Germline V lookup: CDR1 SGHRS, CDR2 YFSETQ. There are 16 residues in the CDR3. The ends were cut back, 4 bases at V and 7 bases at J, with 21 bases in the middle. CDR3 in DNA: TGCGCCAGCAGCCCAAACCCCAGACTAGTCGGTAATGAGCAGTTCTTC. It specifies CASSPNPRLVGNEQFF.

This clonotype was detected only a few times. This chain joins TRBV7-6 and TRBJ2-7; D ambiguous. Trimming left V 1 base short and J 2 bases short, with 6 bases between. The CDR3 covers 13 residues. From germline, CDR1 is SGHVS and CDR2 FNYEAQ. CDR3 coding DNA: TGTGCCAGCAGCTTAGAGGAAACCTACGAGCAGTACTTC. It translates to CASSLEETYEQYF.

This clonotype was counted only a few times. V and J are TRBV19 and TRBJ2-1; D perhaps matches TRBD1 (5 bases). Germline assignment: CDR1 LNHDA and CDR2 SQIVND (reference sequence). V was trimmed by 10 bases and J by 4 bases, leaving 8 bases between them. This CDR3 region has 11 residues. Here the CDR3 DNA reads TGTGCCACGACAGTTTACAATGAGCAGTTCTTC. Amino acid sequence: CATTVYNEQFF.

This clonotype was counted ten times or more. J is TRBJ2-7 and V is TRBV20-1, with D unresolved. Germline-derived CDR1 and CDR2 are DFQATT and SNEGSKA (reference sequence). The CDR3 is made up of 12 amino acids. The V gene lost 3 bases and the J gene lost 7 bases, with 13 bases spanning the gap. CDR3 nucleotides: TGCAGTGCTAGCCTTCCTGTCGGGGAGCAGTACTTC. This encodes CSASLPVGEQYF.

This clonotype was counted ten times or more. DNA for the CDR3: TGTGCCTGGAGTGACTCCCTCCATGGAGGCTACACCTTC. It encodes CAWSDSLHGGYTF. The chain combines TRBV30 with TRBJ1-2; no clear D. The CDR3 sequence is 13 residues long. Germline V gene data show CDR1 as GTSNPN and CDR2 as SVGIG (reference sequence). The ends were cut back, 1 base at V and 8 bases at J, with 14 bases in the middle.

This clonotype was found many times. The chain carries TRBV5-5 and TRBJ2-5; 12 nucleotides agree with TRBD2. The CDR3 totals 16 residues. The V gene's germline CDR1 is SGHKS and CDR2 YYEKEE (reference sequence). With V trimmed by 3 bases and J by 5 bases, 8 bases remained unmatched. This CDR3 reads CASSSGLAGMAETQYF. The CDR3 nucleotides read TGTGCCAGCAGCTCTGGACTAGCGGGAATGGCGGAGACCCAGTACTTC. Drawing the rest from reference TRBV5-5 and TRBJ2-5, the complete variable domain is DAGVTQSPTHLIKTRGQQVTLRCSPISGHKSVSWYQQVLGQGPQFIFQYYEKEERGRGNFPDRFSARQFPNYSSELNVNALLLGDSALYLCASSSGLAGMAETQYFGPGTRLLVL.

The sample holds many counts of this clonotype. This chain uses TRBV29-1 with TRBJ1-1; no clear D. In germline, CDR1 is SQVTM, CDR2 ANQGSEA. This CDR3 has 15 amino acids. V lost 4 bases, J lost 5 bases, and 20 bases lay in between. The CDR3 sequence is CSVVADTLSETEAFF. The CDR3 nucleotides are TGCAGCGTTGTAGCGGATACATTATCGGAAACTGAAGCTTTCTTT.

Written as DNA, the CDR3 is TGCAGTGCTAGACCCAGCGGGAGTCCGGAGCAGTTCTTC. Translation: CSARPSGSPEQFF. The chain uses TRBV20-1 and TRBJ2-1; 8 bases match TRBD2. CDR3 size: 13 residues. The junction had 7 bases not matched to a gene; V was cut back by 2 bases and J by 10 bases. Germline V gene data show CDR1 as DFQATT and CDR2 as SNEGSKA (reference sequence).

The table lists this clonotype with many counts. The chain combines TRBV5-1 with TRBJ2-5, with 7 positions matching TRBD1. The germline CDR1 and CDR2 sequences are SGHRS and YFSETQ. The CDR3 is made up of 14 amino acids. V gave up 4 bases and J gave up 4 bases; unmatched junction bases: 7. The CDR3 nucleotides read TGCGCCAGCAGCCCTATAAGGGGGCGAGAGACCCAGTACTTC. Translating it yields CASSPIRGRETQYF.

This clonotype was seen more than once but under ten times. V is TRBV5-1 and J is TRBJ2-7; TRBD1 matches 9 bases. Germline-derived CDR1 and CDR2 are SGHRS and YFSETQ. With V trimmed by 7 bases and J by 3 bases, 8 bases remained unmatched. The CDR3 contains 14 residues. The CDR3 DNA reads as TGCGCCAGCGCACCGGGACAGGGCATCTACGAGCAGTACTTC. Its translation: CASAPGQGIYEQYF.

This clonotype was detected many times. This chain links TRBV3-1 with TRBJ2-7, with TRBD2 matching 9 bases. J was trimmed by 3 bases and V by 0 bases; bases with no gene match: 24. The germline CDR1 and CDR2 sequences are LGHDT and YNNKEL (reference sequence). CDR3 length: 22 amino acids. DNA for the CDR3: TGTGCCAGCAGCCAAGAGAGGACTTTGACTATGGCAGGACTAGCGAATCTCTACGAGCAGTACTTC. Protein product: CASSQERTLTMAGLANLYEQYF.

This clonotype has a count of ten or more. V gene TRBV18 combines with J gene TRBJ2-7; possible D gene TRBD2, 6 bases. This CDR3 spans 13 amino acids. In germline, CDR1 is KGHSH, CDR2 LQKENI. V was shortened by 5 bases and J by 5 bases, with 13 bases between the two germline ends. The CDR3 protein is CASSRDFTNEQYF. The CDR3 nucleotides are TGTGCCAGCTCAAGGGACTTTACGAACGAGCAGTACTTC.

This clonotype has a count of ten or more. The CDR3 DNA reads TGTGCCAGCAGCCAGAGCTCCTACAATGAGCAGTTCTTC. It specifies CASSQSSYNEQFF. The chain links TRBV7-6 to TRBJ2-1; D is undetermined. The CDR3 extends over 13 amino acids. V was shortened by 5 bases and J by 0 bases, with 5 bases between the two germline ends. Per the germline V gene, CDR1 is SGHVS and CDR2 is FNYEAQ.

This clonotype came up a few times. The chain employs TRBV28 and TRBJ1-5; tentative D call: TRBD1 (5 bases). Germline CDR1 is MDHEN and CDR2 is SYDVKM. CDR3 size: 14 residues. V gave up 7 bases and J gave up 5 bases, with 15 bases separating them. The CDR3 region is CASTTTGLYQPQHF. The CDR3 nucleotides are TGTGCCAGCACTACTACAGGTCTATATCAGCCCCAGCATTTT.

This clonotype was recorded many times. CDR3 region: CASSLPLGEQFF. CDR3 DNA: TGTGCCAGCAGCTTACCTCTGGGAGAGCAGTTCTTC. V is TRBV7-9 and J is TRBJ2-1, with D unclear. Germline CDR1 and CDR2: SEHNR and FQNEAQ (reference sequence). The CDR3 length is 12 residues. The V and J ends lost 2 bases and 10 bases respectively, with 9 bases between them.

This clonotype was counted many times. This chain links TRBV28 with TRBJ2-7; TRBD2 aligns across 8 bases. The CDR3 has 16 residues. V was clipped by 1 base and J by 4 bases; unmatched bases: 9. Germline CDR1 reads MDHEN; CDR2 reads SYDVKM. CDR3 sequence reads: CASSLSRVSGAYEQYF. CDR3 coding DNA: TGTGCCAGCAGTTTATCACGCGTTAGCGGGGCATACGAGCAGTACTTC.

A few counts support this clonotype. The chain uses TRBV6-4 and TRBJ2-1; tentative D call: TRBD2 (5 bases). Trimming took 3 bases from V and 5 from J, leaving 17 bases between them. Germline loops: CDR1 MRHNA, CDR2 SNTAGT. The CDR3 sequence is 16 residues long. The CDR3 sequence is CASSDSAGGTDNEQFF. The CDR3 DNA is TGTGCCAGCAGTGATTCGGCGGGCGGAACGGACAATGAGCAGTTCTTC.

This clonotype was observed at least ten times. V is TRBV6-6 and J is TRBJ2-1; tentative D call: TRBD2 (6 bases). V dropped 5 bases and J dropped 14 bases, with 25 bases sitting between them. Germline CDR1 is MNHNY and CDR2 is SVGAGI (reference sequence). CDR3 length: 15 residues. CDR3 DNA: TGTGCCAGCAGTAACCCGGGGGTAGCGGATCCCCCGGAGTTCTTC. This codes for CASSNPGVADPPEFF.

The sample holds many counts of this clonotype. This sequence joins TRBV7-2 and TRBJ2-5, with a possible D match to TRBD2 (6 bases). The V gene lost 5 bases and the J gene lost 9 bases, with 16 bases spanning the gap. The CDR3 sequence is 13 residues long. The V gene's germline CDR1 is SGHTA and CDR2 FQGNSA. CDR3 loop: CASSPIGGVPQYF. CDR3 nucleotides: TGTGCCAGCAGCCCAATAGGCGGGGTGCCCCAGTACTTC.

There are many counts of this clonotype. This sequence joins TRBV6-1 and TRBJ1-6, with 7 bases aligning to TRBD1. Trimming took 8 bases from V and 7 from J; bases not matched to a gene: 14. Looked up from germline, CDR1 is MNHNS and CDR2 is SASEGT. CDR3 length equals 16 residues. The CDR3 protein is CASLSGLGQKNSPLHF. CDR3 DNA sequence: TGTGCCAGCCTCTCCGGCCTGGGACAGAAGAATTCACCCCTCCACTTT.

This clonotype was counted at least ten times. V usage is TRBV20-1 and J usage is TRBJ2-7, with D perhaps TRBD2 (6 bases). There are 12 residues in the CDR3. V was cut by 0 bases and J by 6 bases, with 9 bases left in between. Germline CDR1 and CDR2: DFQATT and SNEGSKA (reference sequence). The CDR3 DNA is TGCAGTGCTAGAGATGTGGGGGGCGAGCAGTACTTC. This gives the protein CSARDVGGEQYF.